The 7 T cell receptor beta chains below come from one sample, sequenced in a study of beta chain features in type 1 diabetes. Investigators reverse transcribed all isolated RNA, so they sequenced expressed TCRB transcripts. The table came from immunoSEQ multiplex PCR; TCRdb's copy has only in-frame clones and leaves some out. The sample records about 620,000 clones, 15% to 19% being singletons. Input material: naive CD4+ T cells from blood. The source of these receptors is a man aged 18 to 35 in good health.

This clone was found a few times. The chain is built from TRBV28 and TRBJ2-1, with D possibly matching TRBD1 (5 bases). V dropped 6 bases and J dropped 7 bases, with 16 bases sitting between them. CDR1 is MDHEN, CDR2 SYDVKM, per germline. The CDR3 length is 14 residues. The CDR3 loop is CASSLTGPWNEQFF. The DNA of the CDR3 is TGTGCCAGCAGCCTTACAGGCCCTTGGAATGAGCAGTTCTTC. Together with reference TRBV28 and TRBJ2-1, the CDR3 gives the full variable domain: DVKVTQSSRYLVKRTGEKVFLECVQDMDHENMFWYRQDPGLGLRLIYFSYDVKMKEKGDIPEGYSVSREKKERFSLILESASTNQTSMYLCASSLTGPWNEQFFGPGTRLTVL.

This clone was detected only a few times. The rearrangement uses TRBV20-1 and TRBJ2-5, with no clear D. The CDR3 has 11 residues. CDR1 and CDR2 (germline): DFQATT, SNEGSKA (reference sequence). Deletions cut 2 bases from V and 7 bases from J, with 8 bases between. CDR3 region: CSARWEGTQYF. The CDR3 region has the DNA TGCAGTGCTAGATGGGAAGGGACCCAGTACTTC.

This clone turned up a few times. The chain joins TRBV18 to TRBJ1-1; D ambiguous. Germline CDR1 reads KGHSH; CDR2 reads LQKENI. The CDR3 runs to 14 residues. Trimming removed 3 bases from V and 1 base from J, with 9 bases in between. CDR3 residues: CASSPDAGNTEAFF. DNA of the CDR3: TGTGCCAGCTCACCGGACGCGGGGAACACTGAAGCTTTCTTT. The full variable domain, in which reference TRBV18 and TRBJ1-1 provide the parts outside the CDR3, is NAGVMQNPRHLVRRRGQEARLRCSPMKGHSHVYWYRQLPEEGLKFMVYLQKENIIDESGMPKERFSAEFPKEGPSILRIQQVVRGDSAAYFCASSPDAGNTEAFFGQGTRLTVV.

The rearrangement links TRBV6-6 to TRBJ1-2; tentatively, D is TRBD1 (6 bases). V was trimmed by 2 bases and J by 7 bases, leaving 11 bases between them. This CDR3 has 13 amino acids. Germline CDR1 is MNHNY and CDR2 is SVGAGI (reference sequence). CDR3 nucleotides: TGTGCCAGCAGTTACGAGGGGGTCTCTGGCTACACCTTC. It encodes CASSYEGVSGYTF.

This clone showed up just a few times. The genes are TRBV6-5 and TRBJ1-2, with 9 bases aligning to TRBD1. The CDR3 is 14 residues long. Germline CDR1 and CDR2: MNHEY and SVGAGI. Trimming removed 6 bases from V and 4 bases from J; junction bases left unmatched: 6. CDR3: CASRRQGGLYGYTF. As DNA, the CDR3 is TGTGCCAGCAGAAGACAGGGGGGCCTCTATGGCTACACCTTC.

This clone was observed a few times. The V and J genes are TRBV5-4 and TRBJ2-1, with 10 bases lining up with TRBD2. Germline V gene lookup returns CDR1 SGHNT and CDR2 YYREEE (reference sequence). The CDR3 contains 16 residues. J was trimmed by 5 bases and V by 0 bases; bases with no gene match: 5. The CDR3 sequence: CASSLGSTSGHNEQFF. DNA for the CDR3: TGTGCCAGCAGCTTGGGGTCGACTAGCGGGCACAATGAGCAGTTCTTC.

This rearrangement joins TRBV28 to TRBJ2-5; D is uncertain. The CDR3 spans 13 residues. Germline V CDR1 and CDR2: MDHEN, SYDVKM. V lost 4 bases, J lost 4 bases, and 10 bases lay in between. Here the CDR3 DNA reads TGTGCCAGCAGTTCGACCCTAAGAGAGACCCAGTACTTC. It yields the protein CASSSTLRETQYF.